Below are 32 T cell receptor beta chains sequenced from a single sample in a study of cytomegalovirus exposure and HLA in healthy donors. Researchers ran the PCR with 60 Vbeta and 13 Jbeta primers. The table came from immunoSEQ multiplex PCR; TCRdb's copy has only in-frame clones and leaves some out. The data hold 150,000 to 200,000 clones, with roughly 80% observed a single time. The sequenced sample was PBMCs. Every receptor here comes from a man between 18 and 29 years old in good health and CMV-seronegative.

The chain employs TRBV19 and TRBJ2-1; D gene ambiguous. Germline loops: CDR1 LNHDA, CDR2 SQIVND (reference sequence). The CDR3 totals 14 residues. V was shortened by 1 base and J by 0 bases, with 4 bases between the two germline ends. The DNA for the CDR3 is TGTGCCAGTAGTATAGGGAGCTCCTACAATGAGCAGTTCTTC. Amino acid sequence: CASSIGSSYNEQFF.

This clone was found a few times. The chain carries TRBV10-3 and TRBJ2-3, with a tentative D call TRBD2 (6 bases). This CDR3 comprises 14 residues. V lost 1 base and J 5 bases, leaving 10 bases between the germline ends. CDR1 is ENHRY, CDR2 SYGVKD, per germline. The CDR3 bases are TGTGCCATCAGTGAGTGGGAGGTAGGAGATACGCAGTATTTT. It encodes CAISEWEVGDTQYF.

The chain is built from TRBV6-5 and TRBJ2-5, with TRBD2 as a possible D gene (6 bases). The better agreement between TRBJ2-7 and the DNA end casts doubt on the J call. Germline CDR1 and CDR2: MNHEY and SVGAGI. CDR3 length: 13 amino acids. The CDR3 loop is CASSRDFNYEQYF. DNA for the CDR3: TGTGCCAGCAGCCGGGACTTTAACTACGAGCAGTACTTC.

The chain recombines TRBV28 with TRBJ1-4; D ambiguous. V shed 4 bases and J shed 0 bases, with 6 bases lying between them. CDR1 is MDHEN and CDR2 is SYDVKM in the germline V gene. This CDR3 spans 14 amino acids. The CDR3: CASSYIATNEKLFF. The CDR3 nucleotides read TGTGCCAGCAGTTATATCGCAACTAATGAAAAACTGTTTTTT.

The genes are TRBV4-3 and TRBJ2-1; 8 nucleotides align to TRBD1. The V gene end was trimmed by 3 bases and the J gene end by 6 bases; junction bases not matched to a gene: 10. The V gene's germline CDR1 is LGHNA and CDR2 YSLEER. This CDR3 contains 16 residues. DNA of the CDR3: TGCGCCAGCAGCCACGCGGACAGGGTGGTTGGCAATGAGCAGTTCTTC. Translating gives CASSHADRVVGNEQFF.

The chain recombines TRBV11-1 with TRBJ1-1; D unclear. This CDR3 region has 14 residues. Trimming stripped 1 base from V and 2 bases from J, with 8 bases between. Looked up from germline, CDR1 is SGHAT and CDR2 is FQDESV (reference sequence). The CDR3 protein is CASSLGQTNTEAFF. The CDR3 nucleotides read TGTGCCAGCAGCTTAGGTCAGACAAACACTGAAGCTTTCTTT.

This chain links TRBV19 with TRBJ1-1, with D uncertain. Trimming removed 1 base at V and 0 bases at J, with 6 bases between. The CDR3 contains 14 residues. Germline V gene sequence: CDR1 LNHDA, CDR2 SQIVND (reference sequence). This chain's CDR3 is CASSIGRLNTEAFF. Written as DNA, the CDR3 is TGTGCCAGTAGTATAGGGAGGCTGAACACTGAAGCTTTCTTT. The variable domain in full, completed from reference TRBV19 and TRBJ1-1, reads DGGITQSPKYLFRKEGQNVTLSCEQNLNHDAMYWYRQDPGQGLRLIYYSQIVNDFQKGDIAEGYSVSREKKESFPLTVTSAQKNPTAFYLCASSIGRLNTEAFFGQGTRLTVV.

The chain has TRBV25-1 and TRBJ1-4; no definite D call. V was clipped by 3 bases and J by 4 bases, with 18 bases between them. Germline CDR1 reads MGHDK; CDR2 reads SYGVNS. The CDR3 is 17 amino acids. CDR3 in DNA: TGTGCCAGCAGTGACTCCCTACGGGGAGGAAGTAATGAAAAACTGTTTTTT. This codes for CASSDSLRGGSNEKLFF.

The chain is built from TRBV5-1 and TRBJ2-2; TRBD1 matches 7 bases. There are 18 residues in the CDR3. CDR1 SGHRS and CDR2 YFSETQ come from the germline V gene. V lost 0 bases and J lost 0; bases outside the gene matches: 8. DNA of the CDR3: TGCGCCAGCAGCTTGGATGGACAGGCGGCTTCGAACACCGGGGAGCTGTTTTTT. This translates into CASSLDGQAASNTGELFF.

The gene calls are TRBV5-4 and TRBJ2-5, with TRBD2 as a possible D gene (6 bases). Germline CDR1 and CDR2: SGHNT and YYREEE (reference sequence). V shed 0 bases and J shed 0 bases, with 12 bases lying between them. The CDR3 is 16 residues long. The CDR3 DNA is TGTGCCAGCAGCTTGGCCGGAGGGCTAGACCAAGAGACCCAGTACTTC. Translating gives CASSLAGGLDQETQYF.

The chain joins TRBV15 to TRBJ1-5; no reliable D call. The CDR3 extends over 12 amino acids. The germline CDR1 and CDR2 sequences are LNHNV and YYDKDF (reference sequence). Trimming removed 2 bases at V and 12 bases at J, with 11 bases between. In DNA form, the CDR3 reads TGTGCCACCAGCAGATCCTCGGGAGTCCAGCATTTT. Translation gives CATSRSSGVQHF.

The V call is TRBV18, the J call TRBJ2-7; 14 bases align to TRBD2. Germline loops: CDR1 KGHSH, CDR2 LQKENI. This CDR3 is built from 15 residues. V lost 6 bases, J lost 6 bases, and 7 bases stayed unmatched. The CDR3, as DNA: TGTGCCAGCTCTATGGGACTAGCGGGAGTCGGCGAGCAGTACTTC. Protein sequence: CASSMGLAGVGEQYF.

The V gene is TRBV27, the J gene TRBJ1-2; 12 bases map to TRBD1. CDR3 size: 15 residues. Germline trimming cut 6 bases from V and 8 bases from J; bases unmatched to any gene: 10. CDR1 and CDR2 from the germline V gene are MNHEY and SMNVEV (reference sequence). CDR3 region: CASRITGTGGAGYTF. In nucleotides, the CDR3 is TGTGCCAGCAGAATTACCGGGACAGGGGGCGCGGGCTACACCTTC.

The V gene is TRBV2, the J gene TRBJ1-2; 8 bases align to TRBD1. Per the germline V gene, CDR1 is SNHLY and CDR2 is FYNNEI. The CDR3 sequence is 14 residues long. The J segment lost 4 bases and the V segment lost 7 bases, leaving 8 bases of the junction unmatched. CDR3 nucleotide sequence: TGTGCCAGCACCATGGGACAGGAAGTCTATGGCTACACCTTC. It is translated as CASTMGQEVYGYTF.

This clone appeared a few times. The CDR3 loop is CASSPGENTEAFF. DNA of the CDR3: TGTGCCAGCTCACCGGGCGAGAACACTGAAGCTTTCTTT. The chain uses TRBV18 and TRBJ1-1; D ambiguous. The V gene's germline CDR1 is KGHSH and CDR2 LQKENI. The CDR3 spans 13 residues. The V end lost 3 bases, the J end lost 1 base, and 6 bases lay between the germline ends.

This clone occurred once. The gene calls are TRBV15 and TRBJ1-2, with TRBD1 as a possible D gene (5 bases). The germline V and J ends were trimmed by 0 bases and 3 bases, with 14 bases remaining between them. Per germline, CDR1 LNHNV and CDR2 YYDKDF (reference sequence). The CDR3 is 16 amino acids. The CDR3 nucleotides read TGTGCCACCAGCAGAGAGGCCGCAGGGAGGTACTATGGCTACACCTTC. This codes for CATSREAAGRYYGYTF.

The table lists this clone with a few counts. This sequence joins TRBV5-6 and TRBJ1-5, with D possibly being TRBD1 (6 bases). V lost 0 bases and J 6 bases, leaving 10 bases between the germline ends. Germline assignment: CDR1 SGHDT and CDR2 YYEEEE. This CDR3 is 14 amino acids long. The CDR3 protein is CASSLGQGPQPQHF. CDR3 nucleotide sequence: TGTGCCAGCAGCTTGGGGCAGGGGCCTCAGCCCCAGCATTTT.

The V gene is TRBV28, the J gene TRBJ1-5; D not resolved. The V gene's germline CDR1 is MDHEN and CDR2 SYDVKM. V was pared by 2 bases and J by 7 bases, with 15 bases between. This CDR3 is built from 15 residues. The DNA for the CDR3 is TGTGCCAGCAGTTTAGCAACCCCAGGTGAGCAGCCCCAGCATTTT. Residues: CASSLATPGEQPQHF.

This sequence joins TRBV5-8 and TRBJ2-5; D is possibly TRBD1 (6 bases). The CDR3 consists of 15 residues. Trimming cost V 0 bases and J 4 bases, with 13 bases left between them. CDR1 is SGHTS, CDR2 YDEGEE, per germline. CDR3 nucleotides: TGTGCCAGCAGCTTGGCCCTAGGGGGATTAGAGACCCAGTACTTC. Protein sequence: CASSLALGGLETQYF.

Notes on this clone: Other DNA variants within this sample encode the same CDR3. The rearrangement uses TRBV6-5 and TRBJ2-2, with 8 bases that match TRBD2. The germline V gene encodes CDR1 MNHEY and CDR2 SVGAGI. This CDR3 has 16 residues. Trimming removed 0 bases from V and 0 bases from J; junction bases left unmatched: 0. CDR3 nucleotide sequence: TGTGCCAGCAGTTACTCTAGCGGGGCGAACACCGGGGAGCTGTTTTTT. Translated, it gives CASSYSSGANTGELFF.

This chain joins TRBV2 and TRBJ2-7, with 9 bases lining up with TRBD1. The junction had 4 bases not matched to a gene; V was cut back by 7 bases and J by 3 bases. Germline V gives CDR1 SNHLY, CDR2 FYNNEI. The CDR3 loop spans 13 amino acids. The CDR3, as DNA: TGTGCCAGCACCGGGACAGGGAGCTACGAGCAGTACTTC. This translates into CASTGTGSYEQYF.

The rearrangement joins TRBV19 to TRBJ2-1; 10 bases agree with TRBD2. Per germline, CDR1 LNHDA and CDR2 SQIVND (reference sequence). V dropped 6 bases and J dropped 6; count of bases not matched to a gene: 5. This CDR3 region has 14 residues. The CDR3 region has the DNA TGTGCCAGTAGACTAGCGGGAATCGTCAATGAGCAGTTCTTC. It specifies CASRLAGIVNEQFF.

The genes are TRBV14 and TRBJ1-2; D might be TRBD1 (6 bases). Per germline, CDR1 SGHDN and CDR2 FVKESK. This CDR3 is 18 amino acids long. The V end lost 2 bases, the J end lost 1 base, and 20 bases lay between the germline ends. The CDR3 reads CASSQNVDRTEINYGYTF. The CDR3 DNA follows: TGTGCCAGCAGCCAAAACGTAGATCGGACAGAGATTAACTATGGCTACACCTTC.

The rearrangement joins TRBV5-1 to TRBJ2-2, with 13 bases matching TRBD2. The CDR3 extends over 16 amino acids. The germline CDR1 and CDR2 sequences are SGHRS and YFSETQ. The ends lost 4 bases at V and 6 bases at J; junction bases unmatched: 6. The CDR3 DNA reads as TGCGCCAGCAGCCCGACTAGCGGGGGGTTCGCCGGGGAGCTGTTTTTT. This codes for CASSPTSGGFAGELFF. Looking up the rest from reference TRBV5-1 and TRBJ2-2 gives the full variable domain: KAGVTQTPRYLIKTRGQQVTLSCSPISGHRSVSWYQQTPGQGLQFLFEYFSETQRNKGNFPGRFSGRQFSNSRSEMNVSTLELGDSALYLCASSPTSGGFAGELFFGEGSRLTVL.

The genes are TRBV2 and TRBJ1-5; D remains ambiguous. CDR3 length equals 14 residues. CDR1 is SNHLY and CDR2 is FYNNEI in the germline V gene. With 6 bases removed from V and 0 bases from J, the gap between germline ends came to 9 bases. CDR3 loop: CASSRRNSNQPQHF. CDR3 DNA: TGTGCCAGCAGCCGGCGGAATAGCAATCAGCCCCAGCATTTT.

This chain connects TRBV7-6 to TRBJ2-7, with 10 bases aligning to TRBD2. This CDR3 contains 14 residues. J was trimmed by 6 bases and V by 3 bases; bases with no gene match: 5. Germline V gene lookup returns CDR1 SGHVS and CDR2 FNYEAQ. CDR3 nucleotides: TGTGCCAGCAGCTTGGGGACTAGCGCCATCGAGCAGTACTTC. Its protein is CASSLGTSAIEQYF.

The rearrangement joins TRBV27 to TRBJ2-2; tentative D call: TRBD1 (7 bases). In germline, CDR1 is MNHEY, CDR2 SMNVEV (reference sequence). V dropped 5 bases and J dropped 6 bases, with 19 bases sitting between them. CDR3 length equals 16 residues. In DNA form, the CDR3 reads TGTGCCAGCAGTATTCAGGGGGGATTCGGAGCCGGGGAGCTGTTTTTT. Translating gives CASSIQGGFGAGELFF.

The chain employs TRBV6-1 and TRBJ2-7; D perhaps matches TRBD2 (6 bases). The ends were cut back, 9 bases at V and 2 bases at J, with 20 bases in the middle. Germline CDR1 is MNHNS and CDR2 is SASEGT. The CDR3 runs to 15 residues. CDR3 bases: TGTGCCAGTCAAACTGCGACCGGGAGCCCCTACGAGCAGTACTTC. This sequence encodes CASQTATGSPYEQYF.

This chain joins TRBV5-6 and TRBJ1-2, with a possible D match to TRBD1 (6 bases). V lost 0 bases and J lost 3, with 9 bases in between. The CDR3 runs to 14 residues. The germline V gene encodes CDR1 SGHDT and CDR2 YYEEEE. CDR3 coding DNA: TGTGCCAGCAGCTTGGGCCAGGGGTACTATGGCTACACCTTC. It yields the protein CASSLGQGYYGYTF.

The chain links TRBV2 to TRBJ2-1; TRBD2 agrees at 13 bases. The junction had 14 bases not matched to a gene; V was cut back by 3 bases and J by 9 bases. Per the germline V gene, CDR1 is SNHLY and CDR2 is FYNNEI. The CDR3 covers 18 residues. CDR3: CASSEPLGLAGPTIEQFF. CDR3 DNA: TGTGCCAGCAGTGAGCCTTTGGGACTAGCGGGACCTACTATTGAGCAGTTCTTC.

The chain is built from TRBV29-1 and TRBJ1-1, with D uncertain. V shed 7 bases and J shed 1 base, with 7 bases lying between them. This CDR3 spans 11 amino acids. Looked up from germline, CDR1 is SQVTM and CDR2 is ANQGSEA. CDR3 residues: CSARENTEAFF. DNA for the CDR3: TGCAGCGCTCGGGAGAACACTGAAGCTTTCTTT.

V is TRBV20-1 and J is TRBJ2-7; possibly TRBD1 for D (6 bases). V gave up 7 bases and J gave up 6 bases, with 13 bases separating them. The CDR3 is made up of 11 amino acids. Per germline, CDR1 DFQATT and CDR2 SNEGSKA (reference sequence). The CDR3 region is CSVPGAVEQYF. The CDR3 DNA reads as TGCAGTGTCCCAGGGGCAGTCGAGCAGTACTTC.